This is a list of T cell receptor beta chains from one sample in a study of blood T cell repertoires in COVID-19. The method was immunoSEQ multiplex PCR; TCRdb's version includes in-frame clones alone and lacks a portion of them. The table shows a few hundred thousand clones, with around nine tenths occurring only once. Sequencing input: PBMCs or T cells enriched from blood (not recorded which). Every receptor here comes from a woman in her fifties or sixties in a cohort exposed to, infected with or recovered from COVID-19 (not recorded which). The CDR3 runs from the conserved cysteine through the conserved F or W. The D gene is left open where the match is weak. A clone size is listed for some rows: how often the clone was seen (once, few, many), or a class if it is expanded.

j_gene | d_gene | v_gene | abundance | CDR3nt | CDR3aa
TRBJ2-1 | NA | TRBV30 | NA | TGTGCCTGGAGTCTGAGGGCTTCCTACAATGAGCAGTTCTTC | CAWSLRASYNEQFF
TRBJ2-3 | NA | TRBV11-2 | NA | TGTGCCAGCAGCTTAGTAGTGGGAGGATTCACAGATACGCAGTATTTT | CASSLVVGGFTDTQYF
TRBJ2-7 | TRBD2 | TRBV4-2 | NA | TGTGCCAGCAGCCAACTTAGCGGGACCGCCTACGAGCAGTACTTC | CASSQLSGTAYEQYF
TRBJ2-1 | TRBD2 | TRBV7-7 | NA | TGTGCTAGCAGCTCAGGACTAGCGGGGTCCGGTGAGCAGTTCTTC | CASSSGLAGSGEQFF
TRBJ2-3 | NA | TRBV7-3 | NA | TGTGCGGGCAGGACTACGAAAATCACAGATACGCAGTATTTT | CAGRTTKITDTQYF
TRBJ2-1 | TRBD2 | TRBV4-1 | NA | TGCGCCAGCAGCCAACCTGCCGGGGCAGCTAGCGGGAGGGCCGCGGATGAGCAGTTCTTC | CASSQPAGAASGRAADEQFF
TRBJ1-1 | NA | TRBV21-1 | NA | TGTGCCAGCAGCAAAGATGGGGGGGCGACTGAAGCTTTCTTT | CASSKDGGATEAFF
TRBJ1-5 | NA | TRBV20-1 | NA | TGCAGTGCTAGTCAACAGGGTACTCTAAATCAGCCCCAGCATTTT | CSASQQGTLNQPQHF
TRBJ2-1 | NA | TRBV11-2 | NA | TGTGCCAGCAGCTTGACGGGGAGCTCCTACAATGAGCAGTTCTTC | CASSLTGSSYNEQFF
TRBJ2-1 | TRBD2 | TRBV18 | few | TGTGCCAGCTCACCACCAGCGGGAGGAAACAATGAGCAGTTCTTC | CASSPPAGGNNEQFF
TRBJ1-6 | NA | TRBV9 | few | TGTGCCAGCAGCGCGAGGGAAGACCGGATGGGGAATTCACCCCTCCACTTT | CASSAREDRMGNSPLHF
TRBJ2-1 | TRBD2 | TRBV5-4 | NA | TGTGCCAGCAGCTTGGGAGTAGCGGGAGCGGTTAAGGAGCAGTTCTTC | CASSLGVAGAVKEQFF
TRBJ2-3 | NA | TRBV7-3 | NA | TGTGCCAGCAGCTTATCGGGTCTAGCGACTAGCACAGATACGCAGTATTTT | CASSLSGLATSTDTQYF
TRBJ2-1 | TRBD2 | TRBV30 | NA | TGTGCCTGGAGTGGAATAATCGGGACTACCTACAATGAGCAGTTCTTC | CAWSGIIGTTYNEQFF
TRBJ2-1 | TRBD2 | TRBV6-1 | NA | TGTGCCAGCAGTGAAACGGGGGGACTAGCGGGGGCAGACAATGAGCAGTTCTTC | CASSETGGLAGADNEQFF
TRBJ1-5 | TRBD1 | TRBV2 | NA | TGTGCCAGCAGTGCCAGGGACAGGGTCGGCAATCAGCCCCAGCATTTT | CASSARDRVGNQPQHF
TRBJ1-5 | TRBD1 | TRBV24-1 | NA | TGTGCCACCGGACAGGGGTTTGGACAGCCCCAGCATTTT | CATGQGFGQPQHF
TRBJ2-7 | TRBD2 | TRBV4-3 | few | TGCGCCAGCAGCCAAGATTGGGCGCTGGGGGGGAACGAGCAGTACTTC | CASSQDWALGGNEQYF
TRBJ1-3 | NA | TRBV28 | NA | TGTGCCAGCAGTTTCTCAGGGTTGCACACCATATATTTT | CASSFSGLHTIYF
TRBJ2-3 | TRBD1 | TRBV5-1 | NA | TGCGCCAGCAGCTTGGCGGGACAGGTACCCACAGATACGCAGTATTTT | CASSLAGQVPTDTQYF
TRBJ1-1 | NA | TRBV5-1 | NA | TGCGCCAGCAGCTCGGGGGACGCAAGGTCGAACACTGAAGCTTTCTTT | CASSSGDARSNTEAFF
TRBJ1-2 | TRBD1 | TRBV19 | NA | TGTGCCAGTAGTCCCCAGGGGGCTTCCCTGTACTATGGCTACACCTTC | CASSPQGASLYYGYTF
TRBJ2-7 | NA | TRBV6-5 | NA | TGTGCCAGCAGTTACTTTGAGGGCTTGGACGAGCAGTACTTC | CASSYFEGLDEQYF
TRBJ2-7 | TRBD1 | TRBV7-2 | NA | TGTGCCAGCAGCACGAGACCCCTAGGACAGGGGATCGAGCAGTACTTC | CASSTRPLGQGIEQYF
TRBJ2-3 | NA | TRBV9 | NA | TGTGCCAGCAGCGCTGAGGTCTCACCGGGACTAGATACGCAGTATTTT | CASSAEVSPGLDTQYF
TRBJ2-7 | TRBD2 | TRBV5-1 | NA | TGCGCCAGCACTGTGACTAGCGGCTCCTACGAGCAGTACTTC | CASTVTSGSYEQYF
TRBJ2-7 | NA | TRBV19 | NA | TGTGCCAGTACTTACGCAGCCGGGATCGCTATGAGAGAGCAGTACTTC | CASTYAAGIAMREQYF
TRBJ1-5 | TRBD1 | TRBV2 | NA | TGTGCCAGCAGTGAGGGTAAGGGGGCGAACAATCAGCCCCAGCATTTT | CASSEGKGANNQPQHF
TRBJ1-3 | TRBD1 | TRBV28 | NA | TGTGCCAGCAGTTCTATACGACAGGGGGTGAGAGGAAACACCATATATTTT | CASSSIRQGVRGNTIYF
TRBJ2-7 | NA | TRBV5-1 | NA | TGCGCCAGCAGGGGGGGGCCTAGCTCCTACGAGCAGTACTTC | CASRGGPSSYEQYF
TRBJ2-4 | TRBD1 | TRBV27 | NA | TGTGCCAGCAGTGCCAGGGACAGGGTTCTGAGCATTCAGTACTTC | CASSARDRVLSIQYF
TRBJ2-2 | TRBD2 | TRBV10-3 | NA | TGTGCCATCAGTGGCCAAACCGGGACTAGTGGGTCAACCGGGGAGCTGTTTTTT | CAISGQTGTSGSTGELFF
TRBJ2-7 | TRBD1 | TRBV6-6 | once | TGTGCCAGCAGTTGGGGACAGGGTTCCGGCTACGAGCAGTACTTC | CASSWGQGSGYEQYF
TRBJ1-5 | NA | TRBV6-2/TRBV6-3 | NA | TGTGCCAGCAGTTACTACGGTAATAGCAATCAGCCCCAGCATTTT | CASSYYGNSNQPQHF